The 17 T cell receptor beta chains below were found in one sample sequenced in a study of T cell responses to AZD1222 COVID-19 vaccine. Libraries were prepared by immunoSEQ multiplex PCR; TCRdb keeps only in-frame clonotypes and omits some of them. The sample lists 90,000 to 110,000 clones; about 88% were seen once. This specimen consisted of peripheral blood, obtained on day 0 of AZD1222 vaccination. Every receptor here comes from an adult in good health.

This chain links TRBV3-1 (or the pseudogene TRBV3-2) with TRBJ1-1, with no clear D. Germline CDR1 and CDR2: LGHDT and YNNKEL (reference sequence). This CDR3 comprises 15 residues. V dropped 4 bases and J dropped 1 base, with 13 bases sitting between them. CDR3 residues: CASSLMTVGNTEAFF. The CDR3 nucleotides read TGTGCCAGCAGCCTTATGACCGTTGGGAACACTGAAGCTTTCTTT.

The chain couples TRBV10-3 to TRBJ1-1; 9 bases match TRBD1. V was clipped by 4 bases and J by 7 bases; unmatched bases: 13. In germline, CDR1 is ENHRY, CDR2 SYGVKD. The CDR3 has 16 amino acids. The CDR3 region is CAISVHSGQGFSEAFF. In DNA, the CDR3 is TGTGCCATCAGTGTGCACTCCGGACAGGGGTTTAGTGAAGCTTTCTTT.

This chain joins TRBV5-1 and TRBJ2-1; D is unresolved. V was trimmed by 0 bases and J by 4 bases, leaving 14 bases between them. From germline, CDR1 is SGHRS and CDR2 YFSETQ. The CDR3 loop spans 16 amino acids. The CDR3 loop reads CASSLGARIPYNEQFF. The CDR3 nucleotides are TGCGCCAGCAGCTTGGGTGCCAGGATCCCTTACAATGAGCAGTTCTTC.

This clone was seen only once. The chain carries TRBV9 and TRBJ1-5; D is ambiguous. Trimming took 4 bases from V and 0 from J, leaving 8 bases between them. This CDR3 has 14 amino acids. The germline V gene encodes CDR1 SGDLS and CDR2 YYNGEE. This CDR3 reads CASSYGDSNQPQHF. In nucleotides, the CDR3 is TGTGCCAGCAGCTACGGTGATAGCAATCAGCCCCAGCATTTT.

This clone was recorded once. This chain joins TRBV9 and TRBJ2-1, with D maybe TRBD2 (6 bases). Germline values: CDR1 SGDLS, CDR2 YYNGEE. V lost 4 bases and J lost 3, with 26 bases in between. The CDR3 runs to 19 residues. CDR3 amino acids: CASSPEDTGSLGLYNEQFF. CDR3 sequence (DNA): TGTGCCAGCAGCCCTGAAGACACCGGGAGTTTGGGGCTCTACAATGAGCAGTTCTTC.

This clone appeared a few times. The chain carries TRBV7-9 and TRBJ1-1; a weak D match, TRBD1 (5 bases). The CDR3 runs 12 residues. Trimming stripped 7 bases from V and 5 bases from J, with 11 bases between. From germline, CDR1 is SEHNR and CDR2 FQNEAQ (reference sequence). The CDR3 protein is CASTLGGTEAFF. CDR3 coding DNA: TGTGCCAGCACCCTCGGGGGAACTGAAGCTTTCTTT.

The chain uses TRBV9 and TRBJ1-2; D might be TRBD1 (5 bases). Germline CDR1 is SGDLS and CDR2 is YYNGEE. This CDR3 spans 15 amino acids. Trimming removed 0 bases at V and 7 bases at J, with 16 bases between. CDR3 sequence reads: CASSVGGRTIGGYTF. CDR3 DNA: TGTGCCAGCAGCGTAGGGGGCAGGACCATCGGTGGCTACACCTTC.

Written as DNA, the CDR3 is TGTGCCAGCAGTTCTGGGGGACAGGGGTTCTCAACTAATGAAAAACTGTTTTTT. This sequence encodes CASSSGGQGFSTNEKLFF. This chain joins TRBV27 and TRBJ1-4; 10 positions match TRBD1. With V trimmed by 4 bases and J by 0 bases, 8 bases remained unmatched. Germline values: CDR1 MNHEY, CDR2 SMNVEV (reference sequence). CDR3 size: 18 residues.

The V call is TRBV28, the J call TRBJ1-6; 10 bases agree with TRBD1. V lost 7 bases and J lost 10; bases outside the gene matches: 7. The germline V gene has CDR1 MDHEN and CDR2 SYDVKM. The length of the CDR3 is 14 residues. CDR3 nucleotide sequence: TGTGCCAGCATAAGGACAGGGGGGGTCTCACCCCTCCACTTT. Protein: CASIRTGGVSPLHF.

The chain links TRBV28 to TRBJ1-4; D is ambiguous. The length of the CDR3 is 15 residues. The V gene's germline CDR1 is MDHEN and CDR2 SYDVKM. Between the trimmed V and J ends, which lost 6 bases and 3 bases, there was a span of 14 bases. DNA of the CDR3: TGTGCCAGCAGGCGCGAGCGGCAGTCTAATGAAAAACTGTTTTTT. Its protein is CASRRERQSNEKLFF.

V is TRBV7-8 and J is TRBJ1-6; 7 bases are shared with TRBD1. This CDR3 contains 14 residues. V was pared by 5 bases and J by 8 bases, with 6 bases of the junction left unmatched. CDR1 and CDR2 from the germline V gene are SGHVS and FQNEAQ. CDR3 amino acids: CASSKRGPDSPLHF. As DNA, the CDR3 is TGTGCCAGCAGCAAGAGGGGGCCGGATTCACCCCTCCACTTT. Full variable domain (outside the CDR3, taken from reference TRBV7-8 and TRBJ1-6): GAGVSQSPRYKVAKRGQDVALRCDPISGHVSLFWYQQALGQGPEFLTYFQNEAQLDKSGLPSDRFFAERPEGSVSTLKIQRTQQEDSAVYLCASSKRGPDSPLHFGNGTRLTVT.

The chain joins TRBV4-1 to TRBJ2-7; 10 nucleotides line up with TRBD1. This CDR3 spans 15 amino acids. Germline V lookup: CDR1 MGHRA, CDR2 YSYEKL. V lost 3 bases and J lost 4; bases outside the gene matches: 6. The CDR3 is CASSQTGTGAYEQYF. The CDR3 DNA follows: TGCGCCAGCAGCCAGACCGGGACAGGGGCATACGAGCAGTACTTC.

This clone was counted only a few times. The rearrangement joins TRBV6-1 to TRBJ1-2; D unclear. The V end was cut by 1 base, the J end by 4 bases, with 7 bases between. The CDR3 sequence is 13 residues long. Per germline, CDR1 MNHNS and CDR2 SASEGT. CDR3 residues: CASSEEGGYGYTF. DNA for the CDR3: TGTGCCAGCAGTGAAGAGGGCGGCTATGGCTACACCTTC.

V usage is TRBV4-1 and J usage is TRBJ1-5; possibly TRBD1 for D (5 bases). Germline assignment: CDR1 MGHRA and CDR2 YSYEKL. The CDR3 has 15 amino acids. V was clipped by 0 bases and J by 5 bases, with 11 bases between them. The DNA for the CDR3 is TGCGCCAGCAGCCAAGACAGCAGGGTTCATCAGCCCCAGCATTTT. Translating it yields CASSQDSRVHQPQHF.

V usage is TRBV25-1 and J usage is TRBJ1-1, with 11 bases aligning to TRBD1. Germline CDR1 and CDR2: MGHDK and SYGVNS. Trimming at V came to 1 base and at J to 3 bases, leaving 7 bases not matched to a gene. CDR3 length: 17 residues. This CDR3 reads CASSESPDRGRDTEAFF. The DNA for the CDR3 is TGTGCCAGCAGTGAATCCCCGGACAGGGGGCGGGACACTGAAGCTTTCTTT.

The V call is TRBV30, the J call TRBJ1-5, with D possibly TRBD1 on 6 matching bases. Between the trimmed V and J ends, which lost 3 bases and 2 bases, there was a span of 11 bases. CDR1 is GTSNPN, CDR2 SVGIG, per germline (reference sequence). The length of the CDR3 is 14 residues. Here the CDR3 DNA reads TGTGCCTGGAGCCCCCGACAGGGCAATCAGCCCCAGCATTTT. This encodes CAWSPRQGNQPQHF.

The rearrangement uses TRBV5-6 and TRBJ2-1; 13 nucleotides line up with TRBD2. This CDR3 has 16 amino acids. Germline CDR1 is SGHDT and CDR2 is YYEEEE. V was clipped by 3 bases and J by 7 bases; unmatched bases: 7. This CDR3 is CASSYSGTSGVNEQFF. The CDR3 nucleotides are TGTGCCAGCAGCTACTCCGGGACTAGCGGGGTTAATGAGCAGTTCTTC.